This entry lists 26 T cell receptor beta chains sequenced from one sample in a study of control samples from healthy donors and cancer patients. Clones were sequenced by immunoSEQ multiplex PCR, and TCRdb holds only the in-frame ones, with some missing. In the table there are approximately 120,000 clones, approximately 90% of which are singletons. Material for sequencing was blood. These receptors were collected from a human donor in good health. The donor label of this sample is uncertain.

This rearrangement joins TRBV4-1 to TRBJ1-1; D unresolved. Trimming removed 3 bases from V and 7 bases from J, with 6 bases in between. The CDR3 totals 11 residues. Germline CDR1 MGHRA, CDR2 YSYEKL. The CDR3 sequence: CASSQGNEAFF. DNA for the CDR3: TGCGCCAGCAGCCAGGGAAATGAAGCTTTCTTT.

The V call is TRBV15, the J call TRBJ1-4, with D unclear. Germline CDR1 and CDR2: LNHNV and YYDKDF (reference sequence). The CDR3 totals 15 residues. Trimming took off 0 bases at V and 2 bases at J, with 7 bases between the two ends. The CDR3 sequence: CATSREVGTNEKLFF. CDR3 nucleotide sequence: TGTGCCACCAGCAGAGAAGTCGGCACTAATGAAAAACTGTTTTTT.

The table lists this clone with a count of one. The gene calls are TRBV24-1 and TRBJ2-6, with D tentatively TRBD2 (5 bases). This CDR3 is built from 15 residues. Trimming shortened V by 6 bases and J by 2 bases, and 10 bases separated the two germline ends. Germline loops: CDR1 KGHDR, CDR2 SFDVKD. CDR3 sequence: CATSTAEAGANVLTF. Written as DNA, the CDR3 is TGTGCCACCAGTACCGCGGAGGCTGGGGCCAACGTCCTGACTTTC.

The V call is TRBV6-6, the J call TRBJ2-5; D may be TRBD1 or TRBD2 (5 bases each). Trimming removed 5 bases from V and 4 bases from J, with 11 bases in between. The germline gives CDR1 MNHNY, CDR2 SVGAGI (reference sequence). The CDR3 totals 13 residues. The CDR3 nucleotides are TGTGCCAGCAGTCTTGGGACCGGAGAGACCCAGTACTTC. It specifies CASSLGTGETQYF.

The chain has TRBV30 and TRBJ1-3; no clear D gene. The CDR3 loop spans 14 amino acids. The V gene's germline CDR1 is GTSNPN and CDR2 SVGIG (reference sequence). The V end lost 2 bases, the J end lost 0 bases, and 8 bases lay between the germline ends. The chain's CDR3 is CAWSKGSSGNTIYF. The CDR3 bases are TGTGCCTGGAGTAAAGGGTCCTCTGGAAACACCATATATTTT.

The chain combines TRBV5-5 with TRBJ2-7; no definite D call. Between the trimmed V and J ends, which lost 1 base and 3 bases, there was a span of 8 bases. In germline, CDR1 is SGHKS, CDR2 YYEKEE (reference sequence). This CDR3 comprises 13 residues. As DNA, the CDR3 is TGTGCCAGCAGCTTGATTGGCCTCTACGAGCAGTACTTC. Its translation is CASSLIGLYEQYF.

This clone occurred a few times. The chain employs TRBV28 and TRBJ1-5; D uncertain. The CDR3 consists of 14 residues. Germline V gene lookup returns CDR1 MDHEN and CDR2 SYDVKM. V was trimmed by 4 bases and J by 9 bases, leaving 16 bases between them. CDR3 DNA: TGTGCCAGCAGTTCCCAGGTCAGACGTGGGCCCCAGCATTTT. It yields the protein CASSSQVRRGPQHF.

This clone was recorded only once. The chain recombines TRBV25-1 with TRBJ2-7, with a tentative D call TRBD1 (6 bases). The CDR3 covers 17 residues. Trimming cost V 2 bases and J 3 bases, with 20 bases left between them. CDR1 is MGHDK, CDR2 SYGVNS, per germline. The DNA of the CDR3 is TGTGCCAGCAGTGAAAGGGCGACTCAGTTAGGGGGCTACGAGCAGTACTTC. Translated: CASSERATQLGGYEQYF.

This chain connects TRBV12-3 or TRBV12-4 to TRBJ1-1; D is unresolved. The ends were cut back, 2 bases at V and 0 bases at J, with 1 base in the middle. This CDR3 region has 12 residues. CDR3 region: CASSLLNTEAFF. CDR3 coding DNA: TGTGCCAGCAGTTTACTGAACACTGAAGCTTTCTTT.

The rearrangement uses TRBV19 and TRBJ1-5; D call uncertain. Germline assignment: CDR1 LNHDA and CDR2 SQIVND (reference sequence). The CDR3 is 16 amino acids. Deletions cut 3 bases from V and 0 bases from J, with 12 bases between. CDR3: CASSMSEAFSNQPQHF. The CDR3 DNA is TGTGCCAGTAGTATGAGTGAAGCTTTTAGCAATCAGCCCCAGCATTTT.

J is TRBJ1-5 and V is TRBV10-1; the D is unclear. CDR1 and CDR2 (germline): WNHNN, SYGVQD (reference sequence). The germline V and J ends were trimmed by 2 bases and 3 bases, with 11 bases remaining between them. The CDR3 totals 15 residues. CDR3 nucleotide sequence: TGCGCCAGCAGTGAGCCGGGAAGTTTCAATCAGCCCCAGCATTTT. This sequence encodes CASSEPGSFNQPQHF.

This rearrangement joins TRBV14 to TRBJ1-1; D is unclear. Germline V gene sequence: CDR1 SGHDN, CDR2 FVKESK. The V end lost 1 base, the J end lost 11 bases, and 17 bases lay between the germline ends. There are 14 residues in the CDR3. Here the CDR3 DNA reads TGTGCCAGCAGCCAAGTGTCTTCCAGCCGGGTCGCTTTCTTT. Translated: CASSQVSSSRVAFF.

V gene TRBV7-8 combines with J gene TRBJ1-3, with D uncertain. Trimming took off 2 bases at V and 2 bases at J, with 16 bases between the two ends. Germline CDR1 reads SGHVS; CDR2 reads FQNEAQ. This CDR3 is 17 amino acids long. CDR3 sequence (DNA): TGTGCCAGCAGCTTACAGGCGGGCGGGCCTCCTGGAAACACCATATATTTT. Amino acid sequence: CASSLQAGGPPGNTIYF. The whole variable domain, filled in from reference TRBV7-8 and TRBJ1-3, reads GAGVSQSPRYKVAKRGQDVALRCDPISGHVSLFWYQQALGQGPEFLTYFQNEAQLDKSGLPSDRFFAERPEGSVSTLKIQRTQQEDSAVYLCASSLQAGGPPGNTIYFGEGSWLTVV.

The CDR3 region is CASSFGGAESEQYF. The CDR3, as DNA: TGTGCCAGCAGCTTCGGAGGCGCGGAGTCCGAGCAGTACTTC. The chain recombines TRBV5-8 with TRBJ2-7, with D possibly being TRBD2 (5 bases). Looked up from germline, CDR1 is SGHTS and CDR2 is YDEGEE. This CDR3 has 14 amino acids. Trimming left V 2 bases short and J 6 bases short, with 15 bases between.

V usage is TRBV9 and J usage is TRBJ2-1, with D hard to call. Germline V gene sequence: CDR1 SGDLS, CDR2 YYNGEE. The CDR3 length is 17 residues. V lost 0 bases to trimming and J lost 7 bases, with 20 bases between them. CDR3 DNA: TGTGCCAGCAGCGTAGAATCCGATTACTCCTACAAAAATGAGCAGTTCTTC. Protein product: CASSVESDYSYKNEQFF.

The chain has TRBV9 and TRBJ1-1; TRBD1 aligns across 7 bases. The germline V gene has CDR1 SGDLS and CDR2 YYNGEE. The length of the CDR3 is 16 residues. The junction had 10 bases not matched to a gene; V was cut back by 4 bases and J by 1 base. CDR3 residues: CASSPGYGTENTEAFF. The DNA of the CDR3 is TGTGCCAGCAGCCCGGGATATGGGACAGAGAACACTGAAGCTTTCTTT. The full variable domain, with the rest looked up from reference TRBV9 and TRBJ1-1, is DSGVTQTPKHLITATGQRVTLRCSPRSGDLSVYWYQQSLDQGLQFLIQYYNGEERAKGNILERFSAQQFPDLHSELNLSSLELGDSALYFCASSPGYGTENTEAFFGQGTRLTVV.

The CDR3 here is CASSKLRDRGDQPQHF. The CDR3 bases are TGTGCCAGCAGTAAACTAAGGGACAGGGGAGACCAGCCCCAGCATTTT. The chain is built from TRBV6-2 or TRBV6-3 and TRBJ1-5, with 10 positions matching TRBD1. This CDR3 comprises 16 residues. CDR1 and CDR2 from the germline V gene are MNHEY and SVGEGT. J gave up 7 bases and V 5 bases, and 11 bases lay outside the gene matches.

The J gene is TRBJ1-1, the V gene TRBV14; no clear D. The V end was cut by 4 bases, the J end by 0 bases, with 12 bases between. Per the germline V gene, CDR1 is SGHDN and CDR2 is FVKESK. CDR3 length: 15 residues. CDR3 amino acids: CASSPWEGMNTEAFF. As DNA, the CDR3 is TGTGCCAGCAGCCCTTGGGAGGGCATGAACACTGAAGCTTTCTTT.

The V gene is TRBV4-1, the J gene TRBJ2-7; 8 nucleotides agree with TRBD2. Looked up from germline, CDR1 is MGHRA and CDR2 is YSYEKL. The CDR3 runs 18 residues. Trimming at V came to 0 bases and at J to 3 bases, leaving 13 bases not matched to a gene. The CDR3 DNA reads TGCGCCAGCAGCCAAGATAGGGTTGGACTAGCCAAAATCTACGAGCAGTACTTC. This gives the protein CASSQDRVGLAKIYEQYF.

The chain employs TRBV7-2 and TRBJ1-6; D not certain. Germline V gene lookup returns CDR1 SGHTA and CDR2 FQGNSA. V lost 1 base and J 7 bases, leaving 5 bases between the germline ends. The CDR3 consists of 13 residues. The CDR3 reads CASSLGANSPLHF. DNA of the CDR3: TGTGCCAGCAGCTTAGGGGCAAATTCACCCCTCCACTTT.

The chain combines TRBV6-5 with TRBJ1-5; D uncertain. Germline V gene lookup returns CDR1 MNHEY and CDR2 SVGAGI. The CDR3 covers 14 residues. V lost 0 bases to trimming and J lost 4 bases, with 7 bases between them. The CDR3 spells CASSYSRLNQPQHF. CDR3 sequence (DNA): TGTGCCAGCAGTTACTCCCGCCTTAATCAGCCCCAGCATTTT.

The gene calls are TRBV30 and TRBJ2-2, with TRBD1 identical over 10 bases. V was clipped by 2 bases and J by 8 bases; unmatched bases: 5. This CDR3 has 14 amino acids. Germline V gene data show CDR1 as GTSNPN and CDR2 as SVGIG (reference sequence). The CDR3 loop reads CAWSPGQGRGELFF. In DNA form, the CDR3 reads TGTGCCTGGAGTCCGGGACAGGGGCGAGGGGAGCTGTTTTTT.

The chain employs TRBV15 and TRBJ1-5, with D unclear. With 0 bases removed from V and 6 bases from J, the gap between germline ends came to 3 bases. This CDR3 has 12 residues. Per germline, CDR1 LNHNV and CDR2 YYDKDF (reference sequence). The CDR3 DNA follows: TGTGCCACCAGCAGAGATGTTCAGCCCCAGCATTTT. Translation: CATSRDVQPQHF.

The rearrangement uses TRBV9 and TRBJ1-1, with 8 nucleotides matching TRBD1. The CDR3 runs 14 residues. Looked up from germline, CDR1 is SGDLS and CDR2 is YYNGEE. The trim removed 3 bases at V and 5 bases at J, leaving 6 bases unmatched. The CDR3 DNA follows: TGTGCCAGCAGCGCTAACAGGGGGGGGACTGAAGCTTTCTTT. Protein: CASSANRGGTEAFF. The full variable domain, with the rest looked up from reference TRBV9 and TRBJ1-1, is DSGVTQTPKHLITATGQRVTLRCSPRSGDLSVYWYQQSLDQGLQFLIQYYNGEERAKGNILERFSAQQFPDLHSELNLSSLELGDSALYFCASSANRGGTEAFFGQGTRLTVV.

This rearrangement joins TRBV5-1 to TRBJ1-4; tentative D call: TRBD1 (6 bases). The CDR3 has 14 residues. CDR1 and CDR2 (germline): SGHRS, YFSETQ. V was cut by 5 bases and J by 5 bases, with 13 bases left in between. The CDR3: CASRWTAGNEKLFF. The DNA of the CDR3 is TGCGCCAGCAGGTGGACAGCCGGAAATGAAAAACTGTTTTTT.

The J gene is TRBJ2-2, the V gene TRBV30; D might be TRBD2 (5 bases). V shed 3 bases and J shed 2 bases, with 13 bases lying between them. CDR1 is GTSNPN and CDR2 is SVGIG in the germline V gene (reference sequence). The CDR3 consists of 15 residues. This CDR3 reads CAWRMRRLNTGELFF. CDR3 DNA: TGTGCCTGGAGGATGCGGAGGCTTAACACCGGGGAGCTGTTTTTT.